The 22 T cell receptor beta chains in this list originate from one sample, sequenced in a study of radiotherapy plus CTLA-4 blockade in lung cancer. Data came from immunoSEQ multiplex PCR; TCRdb stores just in-frame clones and leaves some out. Counted here are some 32,000 clones, approximately 78% occurring once; the ten biggest clones make up around 23%. The sequences come from peripheral blood, collected from a patient treated with radiotherapy plus ipilimumab. The receptors originated from a human donor with non-small cell lung cancer that progressed on radiotherapy plus ipilimumab.

The CDR3 spells CASSLGQGGNQPQHF. The CDR3 region has the DNA TGCGCCAGCAGCTTGGGACAGGGGGGCAATCAGCCCCAGCATTTT. The V gene is TRBV5-1, the J gene TRBJ1-5; 9 nucleotides line up with TRBD1. CDR1 and CDR2 (germline): SGHRS, YFSETQ. The J segment lost 2 bases and the V segment lost 0 bases, leaving 0 bases of the junction unmatched. The length of the CDR3 is 15 residues.

This chain uses TRBV10-3 with TRBJ2-7; 7 nucleotides line up with TRBD1. CDR3 length: 15 amino acids. Germline assignment: CDR1 ENHRY and CDR2 SYGVKD. The trim removed 0 bases at V and 0 bases at J, leaving 2 bases unmatched. CDR3 in amino acids: CAISESGQLSYEQYF. CDR3 bases: TGTGCCATCAGTGAGTCGGGACAGCTCTCCTACGAGCAGTACTTC.

The V call is TRBV5-1, the J call TRBJ1-2; 7 nucleotides align to TRBD1. This CDR3 comprises 14 residues. The trim removed 4 bases at V and 8 bases at J, leaving 11 bases unmatched. In germline, CDR1 is SGHRS, CDR2 YFSETQ. This chain's CDR3 is CASSDRTGLLGYTF. In nucleotides, the CDR3 is TGCGCCAGCAGCGATCGGACAGGCCTTTTAGGCTACACCTTC.

This chain uses TRBV7-3 with TRBJ2-1; a possible D gene is TRBD2 (6 bases). Germline CDR1 SGHTA, CDR2 FQGTGA. Trimming cost V 4 bases and J 2 bases, with 12 bases left between them. The CDR3 consists of 15 residues. CDR3 residues: CASSSTGTPYNEQFF. CDR3 nucleotide sequence: TGTGCCAGCAGCTCCACCGGGACTCCCTACAATGAGCAGTTCTTC.

The chain employs TRBV2 and TRBJ1-2, with unresolved D. Germline V gene data show CDR1 as SNHLY and CDR2 as FYNNEI. V shed 8 bases and J shed 9 bases, with 16 bases lying between them. The CDR3 spans 12 residues. The CDR3: CASGMEFGSYTF. The CDR3 DNA sequence: TGTGCCAGCGGTATGGAATTCGGGAGCTACACCTTC. The full variable domain, in which reference TRBV2 and TRBJ1-2 provide the parts outside the CDR3, is EPEVTQTPSHQVTQMGQEVILRCVPISNHLYFYWYRQILGQKVEFLVSFYNNEISEKSEIFDDQFSVERPDGSNFTLKIRSTKLEDSAMYFCASGMEFGSYTFGSGTRLTVV.

The genes are TRBV19 and TRBJ1-2; D might be TRBD1 (5 bases). The CDR3 totals 12 residues. Trimming left V 6 bases short and J 5 bases short, with 10 bases between. The germline V gene has CDR1 LNHDA and CDR2 SQIVND (reference sequence). CDR3 sequence: CASRRDSYGYTF. The CDR3 nucleotides read TGTGCCAGTAGACGCGACAGTTATGGCTACACCTTC.

This chain uses TRBV2 with TRBJ1-1, with 8 bases aligning to TRBD1. Germline loops: CDR1 SNHLY, CDR2 FYNNEI. V lost 5 bases, J lost 11 bases, and 10 bases stayed unmatched. The length of the CDR3 is 13 residues. In nucleotides, the CDR3 is TGTGCCAGCAGTCAACTACAGGGGGTGGGTGCTTTCTTT. Protein: CASSQLQGVGAFF.

V usage is TRBV19 and J usage is TRBJ1-4; weak D call: TRBD1 (5 bases). CDR1 is LNHDA and CDR2 is SQIVND in the germline V gene (reference sequence). Trimming removed 1 base from V and 8 bases from J, with 11 bases in between. This CDR3 is built from 14 residues. CDR3 in DNA: TGTGCCAGTAGTATAGCACCAGGGAAAGAAAAACTGTTTTTT. Its protein product is CASSIAPGKEKLFF.

The CDR3 DNA reads as TGTGCCAGCAGCCCTCAGGGAAATAATTCACCCCTCCACTTT. Translating gives CASSPQGNNSPLHF. The chain is built from TRBV9 and TRBJ1-6; weak D call: TRBD1 (5 bases). The CDR3 is 14 amino acids. The germline V gene encodes CDR1 SGDLS and CDR2 YYNGEE. V gave up 4 bases and J gave up 5 bases, with 10 bases separating them.

The J gene is TRBJ1-6, the V gene TRBV5-1; 10 nucleotides line up with TRBD1. This CDR3 spans 20 amino acids. V shed 3 bases, J shed 0 bases, and the junction held 12 bases outside the gene matches. Germline CDR1 reads SGHRS; CDR2 reads YFSETQ. The CDR3 loop is CASSSVGTGDGSSYNSPLHF. CDR3 in DNA: TGCGCCAGCAGCTCAGTTGGGACAGGGGACGGCAGCTCCTATAATTCACCCCTCCACTTT.

The V and J genes are TRBV6-5 and TRBJ1-5, with 7 bases lining up with TRBD1. This CDR3 comprises 15 residues. V lost 0 bases, J lost 7 bases, and 6 bases stayed unmatched. Per the germline V gene, CDR1 is MNHEY and CDR2 is SVGAGI. CDR3 bases: TGTGCCAGCAGTTACTCTTGGCAGGGGGGCCAGCCCCAGCATTTT. Translation gives CASSYSWQGGQPQHF.

The rearrangement links TRBV6-5 to TRBJ2-5, with TRBD1 matching over 9 bases. V dropped 4 bases and J dropped 4; count of bases not matched to a gene: 4. The CDR3 length is 14 residues. In germline, CDR1 is MNHEY, CDR2 SVGAGI. CDR3 sequence: CASSWTGVAETQYF. CDR3 nucleotide sequence: TGTGCCAGCAGTTGGACAGGGGTGGCAGAGACCCAGTACTTC.

This clone appeared a single time. The chain has TRBV6-6 and TRBJ1-2; the D gene is possibly TRBD1 (6 bases). Trimming took 7 bases from V and 2 from J, leaving 8 bases between them. Germline V lookup: CDR1 MNHNY, CDR2 SVGAGI (reference sequence). This CDR3 is built from 12 residues. DNA of the CDR3: TGTGCCAGCACCCAGGGGAACTATGGCTACACCTTC. Amino acid sequence: CASTQGNYGYTF.

The chain employs TRBV6-6 and TRBJ2-3; 8 positions agree with TRBD1. The V gene end was trimmed by 5 bases and the J gene end by 3 bases; junction bases not matched to a gene: 7. The CDR3 spans 15 residues. Germline CDR1 and CDR2: MNHNY and SVGAGI (reference sequence). The CDR3 reads CASSGPGQATDTQYF. CDR3 DNA sequence: TGTGCCAGCAGTGGACCGGGACAGGCAACAGATACGCAGTATTTT.

The V gene is TRBV27, the J gene TRBJ2-7, with 9 nucleotides matching TRBD1. CDR1 is MNHEY, CDR2 SMNVEV, per germline (reference sequence). The CDR3 is 16 amino acids. Trimming at V came to 5 bases and at J to 6 bases, leaving 14 bases not matched to a gene. Here the CDR3 reads CASSKGDRVKGSEQYF. Here the CDR3 DNA reads TGTGCCAGCAGTAAGGGGGACAGGGTCAAGGGATCCGAGCAGTACTTC.

This clone was seen once. The chain recombines TRBV7-9 with TRBJ1-2; D uncertain. This CDR3 is built from 11 residues. Germline V gives CDR1 SEHNR, CDR2 FQNEAQ (reference sequence). Between the trimmed V and J ends, which lost 6 bases and 3 bases, there was a span of 5 bases. The DNA of the CDR3 is TGTGCCAGCAGGAGGGACTATGGCTACACCTTC. Translated: CASRRDYGYTF.

The J gene is TRBJ2-5, the V gene TRBV5-1; D call uncertain. The end of the DNA aligns better with TRBJ2-7, so the J call may be wrong. The CDR3 covers 12 residues. CDR1 is SGHRS, CDR2 YFSETQ, per germline. For the CDR3, the DNA is TGCGCCAGCAGCTTCAACGACTACGAGCAGTACTTC. Protein: CASSFNDYEQYF.

The DNA for the CDR3 is TGTGCCAGCAGACAGGGCCCCAACAATGAGCAGTTCTTC. Translated: CASRQGPNNEQFF. The V gene is TRBV25-1, the J gene TRBJ2-1, with D possibly matching TRBD1 (6 bases). The CDR3 runs to 13 residues. CDR1 is MGHDK and CDR2 is SYGVNS in the germline V gene. V lost 6 bases and J lost 5, with 11 bases in between.

The rearrangement links TRBV25-1 to TRBJ2-3, with 7 positions matching TRBD1. V lost 7 bases, J lost 2 bases, and 3 bases stayed unmatched. CDR3 length: 13 amino acids. Per the germline V gene, CDR1 is MGHDK and CDR2 is SYGVNS. The CDR3 nucleotides read TGTGCCAGCATGGGACAGCTCACAGATACGCAGTATTTT. This gives the protein CASMGQLTDTQYF.

The V and J genes are TRBV5-5 and TRBJ1-2; 9 bases map to TRBD1. V was pared by 6 bases and J by 4 bases, with 16 bases of the junction left unmatched. The CDR3 has 17 amino acids. Germline CDR1 is SGHKS and CDR2 is YYEKEE (reference sequence). The CDR3 loop is CASTYKVTGGNPYGYTF. The CDR3 DNA reads as TGTGCCAGCACCTACAAGGTGACAGGGGGAAATCCCTATGGCTACACCTTC.

A few counts support this clone. The gene calls are TRBV27 and TRBJ1-2, with 9 bases lining up with TRBD1. The V gene end was trimmed by 10 bases and the J gene end by 8 bases; junction bases not matched to a gene: 11. The CDR3 runs 13 residues. The germline V gene encodes CDR1 MNHEY and CDR2 SMNVEV (reference sequence). The CDR3 is CATATQGAGGYTF. The CDR3 bases are TGTGCCACCGCAACACAGGGGGCAGGAGGCTACACCTTC.

The count of this clone is one. The gene calls are TRBV10-2 and TRBJ2-3; D not certain. The length of the CDR3 is 13 residues. The germline gives CDR1 WSHSY, CDR2 SAAADI. V shed 7 bases and J shed 2 bases, with 10 bases lying between them. CDR3 sequence: CASMVVDTDTQYF. CDR3 nucleotide sequence: TGCGCCAGCATGGTTGTAGACACAGATACGCAGTATTTT.